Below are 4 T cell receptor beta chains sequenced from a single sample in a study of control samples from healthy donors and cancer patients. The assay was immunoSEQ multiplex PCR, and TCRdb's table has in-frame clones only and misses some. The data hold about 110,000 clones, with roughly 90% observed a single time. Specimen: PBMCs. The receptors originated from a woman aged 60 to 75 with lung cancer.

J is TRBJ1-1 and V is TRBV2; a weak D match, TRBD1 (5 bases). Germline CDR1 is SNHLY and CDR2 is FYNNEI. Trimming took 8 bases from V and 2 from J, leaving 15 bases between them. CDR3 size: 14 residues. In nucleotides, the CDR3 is TGTGCCAGCGGGAAGGGGCAGTTAAACACTGAAGCTTTCTTT. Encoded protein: CASGKGQLNTEAFF.

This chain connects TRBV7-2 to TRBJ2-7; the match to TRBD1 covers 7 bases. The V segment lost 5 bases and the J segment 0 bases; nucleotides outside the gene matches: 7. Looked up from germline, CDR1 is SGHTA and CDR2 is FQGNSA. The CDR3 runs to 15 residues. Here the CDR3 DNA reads TGTGCCAGCAGCCCCGGACAGGCTAGCTCCTACGAGCAGTACTTC. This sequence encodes CASSPGQASSYEQYF.

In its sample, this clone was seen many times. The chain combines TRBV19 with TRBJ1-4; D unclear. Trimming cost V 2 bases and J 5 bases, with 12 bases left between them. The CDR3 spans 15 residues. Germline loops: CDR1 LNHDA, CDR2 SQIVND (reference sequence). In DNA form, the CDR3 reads TGTGCCAGTAGTATATCGGCGCGCACGAATGAAAAACTGTTTTTT. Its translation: CASSISARTNEKLFF.

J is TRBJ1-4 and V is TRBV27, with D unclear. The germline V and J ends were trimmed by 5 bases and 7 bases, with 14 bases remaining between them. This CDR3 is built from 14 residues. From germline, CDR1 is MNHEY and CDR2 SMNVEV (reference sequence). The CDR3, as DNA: TGTGCCAGCAGTCTCGACATGGCCGCTGAAAAACTGTTTTTT. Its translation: CASSLDMAAEKLFF.